This T cell receptor beta chain came from a study of blood T cell repertoires in COVID-19. Overall study: The United States, Italy and Spain provided the acute and convalescent COVID-19 samples. PBMCs, B-cell-depleted T cells, or T cells provided the cDNA or gDNA that made up the material.

Clones were sequenced by immunoSEQ multiplex PCR, and TCRdb holds only the in-frame ones, with some missing. The table has a few hundred thousand clones, about 88% seen once. Sequenced: PBMCs or T cells enriched from blood (not recorded which). The receptor's source is a woman aged 45 to 65 who had been exposed to COVID-19.

The CDR3 spells CASSVGDTHYGYTF. CDR3 nucleotides: TGTGCCAGCAGCGTCGGAGATACACACTATGGCTACACCTTC. The chain joins TRBV9 to TRBJ1-2; D unresolved. The CDR3 spans 14 residues. CDR1 and CDR2 (germline): SGDLS, YYNGEE. Trimming pared 2 bases from V and 3 bases from J, leaving 11 bases between.